One sample yielded the 25 T cell receptor beta chains listed below, sequenced in a study of vaccination effects on CD4 cells after COVID-19 (dated by TCRdb to between 2022 and 2023). Their antigen targets remain unknown. Library generation was performed with the immunoSEQ multiplex PCR assay. TCRdb limited this immuneACCESS table to in-frame rearrangements with V and J called. A share of clones is missing; checked studies link under half to unresolved V genes, and the rest is unexplained. The sample table lists more than 30,000 clones, under 85% of them with a count of one. The ten largest make up about 3% of the sample. After about 9 days of culture, CD4+ T cells were isolated with the EasySep CD4+ T cell isolation kit. The specimen was CD4+ T cells from PBMCs cultured without peptide, collected before COVID-19 vaccination. These receptors were taken from a human donor who received a COVID-19 vaccine.

In this sample, this clone turned up a few times. The chain couples TRBV19 to TRBJ1-3, with D possibly matching TRBD1 (5 bases). Per the germline V gene, CDR1 is LNHDA and CDR2 is SQIVND (reference sequence). The CDR3 runs to 17 residues. V lost 8 bases and J 4 bases, leaving 24 bases between the germline ends. The CDR3 coding sequence is TGTGCCAGTGGCAACCCTTACAACCTCGGGGGAGGAAACACCATATATTTT. It specifies CASGNPYNLGGGNTIYF.

V and J are TRBV30 and TRBJ1-1; 12 bases map to TRBD1. The CDR3 is made up of 18 amino acids. Germline CDR1 is GTSNPN and CDR2 is SVGIG (reference sequence). Trimming removed 3 bases from V and 3 bases from J; junction bases left unmatched: 14. The CDR3 DNA follows: TGTGCCTGGAGGAAAGACAAATACGGGACAGGGGGCCACACTGAAGCTTTCTTT. The encoded protein is CAWRKDKYGTGGHTEAFF.

The genes are TRBV3-1 (or the pseudogene TRBV3-2) and TRBJ1-2; possibly TRBD1 for D (6 bases). This CDR3 comprises 16 residues. V was pared by 5 bases and J by 3 bases, with 19 bases between. Germline V CDR1 and CDR2: LGHDT, YNNKEL (reference sequence). CDR3 nucleotides: TGTGCCAGCAGCGAGAGGCGGGGGGGGGCCGACTATGGCTACACCTTC. This encodes CASSERRGGADYGYTF.

The V call is TRBV5-4, the J call TRBJ1-4; D is unclear. Germline-derived CDR1 and CDR2 are SGHNT and YYREEE (reference sequence). The CDR3 totals 15 residues. The germline V and J ends were trimmed by 0 bases and 8 bases, with 14 bases remaining between them. This CDR3 is CASSLGPGGEEKLFF. DNA of the CDR3: TGTGCCAGCAGCTTGGGGCCAGGTGGGGAGGAAAAACTGTTTTTT.

This clone was seen only a few times. The chain couples TRBV5-1 to TRBJ2-7; 9 positions agree with TRBD1. The V gene end was trimmed by 5 bases and the J gene end by 2 bases; junction bases not matched to a gene: 5. Germline CDR1 is SGHRS and CDR2 is YFSETQ. The CDR3 covers 14 residues. CDR3 protein: CASRPRDRAYEQYF. Written as DNA, the CDR3 is TGCGCCAGCAGGCCCCGGGACAGGGCCTACGAGCAGTACTTC.

V gene TRBV28 combines with J gene TRBJ2-5, with 10 bases lining up with TRBD1. V gave up 4 bases and J gave up 4 bases; unmatched junction bases: 12. CDR1 is MDHEN, CDR2 SYDVKM, per germline. This CDR3 has 17 amino acids. The CDR3 DNA reads as TGTGCCAGCAGTTCCCCTCTAGGGGGACAGGGGACAGAGACCCAGTACTTC. Amino acid sequence: CASSSPLGGQGTETQYF. Full variable domain (missing parts from reference TRBV28 and TRBJ2-5): DVKVTQSSRYLVKRTGEKVFLECVQDMDHENMFWYRQDPGLGLRLIYFSYDVKMKEKGDIPEGYSVSREKKERFSLILESASTNQTSMYLCASSSPLGGQGTETQYFGPGTRLLVL.

The chain uses TRBV5-1 and TRBJ1-6; 8 bases are a match to TRBD1. This CDR3 has 13 amino acids. The ends lost 4 bases at V and 15 bases at J; junction bases unmatched: 9. Germline V gene sequence: CDR1 SGHRS, CDR2 YFSETQ. The CDR3 reads CASSPDREGNLHF. In DNA form, the CDR3 reads TGCGCCAGCAGCCCGGACAGGGAGGGGAACCTCCACTTT.

The chain joins TRBV21-1 to TRBJ2-2; the D segment call TRBD2 is taken from the table without a DNA check. TRBV21-1 is assigned pseudogene status. The CDR3 runs 14 residues. The CDR3: CASSTRGGTGELFF. For the CDR3, the DNA is TGTGCCAGCAGCACCCGGGGGGGCACCGGGGAGCTGTTTTTT.

In this sample, this clone is medium-sized. V is TRBV30 and J is TRBJ1-2, with D possibly being TRBD1 (5 bases). V was cut by 5 bases and J by 11 bases, with 12 bases left in between. The CDR3 loop spans 10 amino acids. CDR1 GTSNPN and CDR2 SVGIG come from the germline V gene (reference sequence). The CDR3 DNA reads as TGTGCCTGGTCGCAGGGACGGTACACCTTC. As protein: CAWSQGRYTF.

This rearrangement joins TRBV4-1 to TRBJ2-7; 9 bases match TRBD2. V dropped 4 bases and J dropped 3; count of bases not matched to a gene: 7. This CDR3 spans 15 amino acids. Per the germline V gene, CDR1 is MGHRA and CDR2 is YSYEKL. CDR3 region: CASSLDSGSLYEQYF. The CDR3 bases are TGCGCCAGCAGCCTAGATAGCGGGAGCCTCTACGAGCAGTACTTC.

The chain has TRBV19 and TRBJ2-1, with 8 bases lining up with TRBD1. V dropped 5 bases and J dropped 5; count of bases not matched to a gene: 8. Germline values: CDR1 LNHDA, CDR2 SQIVND (reference sequence). This CDR3 has 15 amino acids. The CDR3 here is CASSALTGANNEQFF. CDR3 nucleotides: TGTGCCAGTAGTGCCCTGACAGGGGCAAACAATGAGCAGTTCTTC.

There are a few counts of this clone. The chain employs TRBV30 and TRBJ1-6; no reliable D call. V lost 0 bases, J lost 7 bases, and 16 bases lay in between. The germline CDR1 and CDR2 sequences are GTSNPN and SVGIG (reference sequence). This CDR3 comprises 16 residues. CDR3 in DNA: TGTGCCTGGAGTGTTCCCTCGGGAACGCCAAATTCACCCCTCCACTTT. Residues: CAWSVPSGTPNSPLHF.

The J gene is TRBJ1-2, the V gene TRBV15; TRBD1 matches 7 bases. This CDR3 has 15 amino acids. Germline-derived CDR1 and CDR2 are LNHNV and YYDKDF (reference sequence). V was clipped by 0 bases and J by 7 bases; unmatched bases: 8. CDR3 bases: TGTGCCACCAGCAGAGATTGGGGCGACAGGGCTGGCTACACCTTC. It encodes CATSRDWGDRAGYTF.

V is TRBV6-1 and J is TRBJ2-1; 7 nucleotides line up with TRBD2. V shed 1 base and J 0 bases; nucleotides not matched to a gene: 12. The germline gives CDR1 MNHNS, CDR2 SASEGT. CDR3 size: 19 residues. CDR3 coding DNA: TGTGCCAGCAGTGAAGTTCGGGCGGGGGTGACTAGCTCCTACAATGAGCAGTTCTTC. As protein: CASSEVRAGVTSSYNEQFF.

V gene TRBV18 combines with J gene TRBJ2-7; a possible D gene is TRBD2 (6 bases). Germline CDR1 is KGHSH and CDR2 is LQKENI. V dropped 2 bases and J dropped 5 bases, with 7 bases sitting between them. The CDR3 consists of 12 residues. The CDR3 DNA reads TGTGCCAGCTCACCATCGGGGGACGAGCAGTACTTC. Protein product: CASSPSGDEQYF. Full variable domain (outside the CDR3, taken from reference TRBV18 and TRBJ2-7): NAGVMQNPRHLVRRRGQEARLRCSPMKGHSHVYWYRQLPEEGLKFMVYLQKENIIDESGMPKERFSAEFPKEGPSILRIQQVVRGDSAAYFCASSPSGDEQYFGPGTRLTVT.

The chain recombines TRBV18 with TRBJ1-1; D possibly corresponds to TRBD1 (6 bases). V lost 3 bases and J lost 2, with 16 bases in between. The CDR3 is made up of 16 amino acids. Germline assignment: CDR1 KGHSH and CDR2 LQKENI. The CDR3 sequence is CASSPRVRQENTEAFF. In DNA, the CDR3 is TGTGCCAGCTCACCCCGGGTGCGACAGGAAAACACTGAAGCTTTCTTT.

The rearrangement uses TRBV5-1 and TRBJ2-5, with 11 bases fitting TRBD2. The length of the CDR3 is 17 residues. Trimming cost V 0 bases and J 2 bases; bases outside gene matches: 6. CDR1 is SGHRS and CDR2 is YFSETQ in the germline V gene. CDR3 bases: TGCGCCAGCAGCTTGGCCCTAGCGGGGGGCCCGCAAGAGACCCAGTACTTC. It translates to CASSLALAGGPQETQYF.

This chain connects TRBV10-3 to TRBJ1-3; D gene ambiguous. V was shortened by 10 bases and J by 4 bases, with 14 bases between the two germline ends. The CDR3 is made up of 13 amino acids. Germline V gives CDR1 ENHRY, CDR2 SYGVKD. The CDR3 DNA follows: TGTGCCACCCACTATCAGGCGGGAAACACCATATATTTT. This translates into CATHYQAGNTIYF.

The chain combines TRBV7-2 with TRBJ1-3; the D is unclear. Trimming took off 6 bases at V and 0 bases at J, with 9 bases between the two ends. Looked up from germline, CDR1 is SGHTA and CDR2 is FQGNSA. This CDR3 has 14 residues. CDR3 protein: CASRRESSGNTIYF. In DNA, the CDR3 is TGTGCCAGCAGACGAGAGAGCTCTGGAAACACCATATATTTT.

J is TRBJ2-3 and V is TRBV12-3 or TRBV12-4; D uncertain. V lost 6 bases, J lost 2 bases, and 9 bases lay in between. CDR3 size: 13 residues. Here the CDR3 DNA reads TGTGCCAGCAGACTCGGCTCCACAGATACGCAGTATTTT. Translated: CASRLGSTDTQYF.

This clone turned up a few times. The V call is TRBV27, the J call TRBJ1-1; TRBD1 matches 7 bases. V gave up 8 bases and J gave up 0 bases; unmatched junction bases: 9. Germline V gene lookup returns CDR1 MNHEY and CDR2 SMNVEV (reference sequence). The CDR3 sequence is 15 residues long. For the CDR3, the DNA is TGTGCCAGCCAGAGACAGGGTCATATGAACACTGAAGCTTTCTTT. Amino acid sequence: CASQRQGHMNTEAFF.

This clone has more than one count but fewer than ten. The J gene is TRBJ1-2, the V gene TRBV9; 7 bases map to TRBD1. CDR3 length: 14 amino acids. CDR1 and CDR2 (germline): SGDLS, YYNGEE. The trim removed 0 bases at V and 2 bases at J, leaving 1 base unmatched. CDR3: CASSVGQGNYGYTF. CDR3 bases: TGTGCCAGCAGCGTAGGACAGGGCAACTATGGCTACACCTTC.

The genes are TRBV18 and TRBJ2-7; D is uncertain. The CDR3 runs 13 residues. V was shortened by 3 bases and J by 6 bases, with 12 bases between the two germline ends. Germline lookup yields CDR1 KGHSH and CDR2 LQKENI. The DNA for the CDR3 is TGTGCCAGCTCACCGCCAAGCCCCGGCGAGCAGTACTTC. This translates into CASSPPSPGEQYF. The full variable domain, completed using reference TRBV18 and TRBJ2-7, is NAGVMQNPRHLVRRRGQEARLRCSPMKGHSHVYWYRQLPEEGLKFMVYLQKENIIDESGMPKERFSAEFPKEGPSILRIQQVVRGDSAAYFCASSPPSPGEQYFGPGTRLTVT.

The rearrangement uses TRBV3-1 (or the pseudogene TRBV3-2) and TRBJ2-2; no clear D. The CDR3 runs 14 residues. V dropped 3 bases and J dropped 0 bases, with 5 bases sitting between them. The germline V gene has CDR1 LGHDT and CDR2 YNNKEL (reference sequence). The CDR3 bases are TGTGCCAGCAGCCAGGACCCGAACACCGGGGAGCTGTTTTTT. Amino acid sequence: CASSQDPNTGELFF.

In the case of this clone: At one boundary the junction diverges from the germline segment, which might be a read error. This chain connects TRBV7-7 to TRBJ2-1; 9 nucleotides line up with TRBD2. CDR1 is SSHAT, CDR2 FNYEAQ, per germline (reference sequence). This CDR3 has 14 amino acids. The CDR3: CASSGGPGNNEQFF. CDR3 bases: TGTGCTAGCAGCGGGGGGCCCGGGAACAATGAGCAGTTCTTC.